This TCR beta chain was found in a study of immune cell composition in non-small cell lung cancer. Study-wide background: Most cases were lung adenocarcinoma or squamous cell carcinoma. Study conclusions and caveats: Clones >0.5% enriched in tumour were rarer in adenocarcinoma (about 35%) than squamous (approximately 80%). Dominant in vivo tumour-associated clones were not shown to share tumour-reactive sequences.

TCRdb keeps only in-frame clones here, not all; method: immunoSEQ multiplex PCR. The sample lists roughly 9,500 clones; 70% to 80% were seen once. Losses at the gene ends were 0 bases for V and 7 bases for J; bases not matched to a gene: 5. The CDR3 loop spans 14 amino acids. Germline V gene data show CDR1 as SGDLS and CDR2 as YYNGEE. Points on this clone: The antigen is not known.

Normal lung was sampled as far from the tumour as possible, at least 3 cm. This clonotype originated in a human donor with non-small cell lung cancer. The chain has TRBV9 and TRBJ1-2; 8 nucleotides match TRBD1. Source material: non-adjacent lung tissue. DNA for the CDR3: TGTGCCAGCAGCGTAGGCGGGACAGGTGGTGGCTACACCTTC. This translates into CASSVGGTGGGYTF.